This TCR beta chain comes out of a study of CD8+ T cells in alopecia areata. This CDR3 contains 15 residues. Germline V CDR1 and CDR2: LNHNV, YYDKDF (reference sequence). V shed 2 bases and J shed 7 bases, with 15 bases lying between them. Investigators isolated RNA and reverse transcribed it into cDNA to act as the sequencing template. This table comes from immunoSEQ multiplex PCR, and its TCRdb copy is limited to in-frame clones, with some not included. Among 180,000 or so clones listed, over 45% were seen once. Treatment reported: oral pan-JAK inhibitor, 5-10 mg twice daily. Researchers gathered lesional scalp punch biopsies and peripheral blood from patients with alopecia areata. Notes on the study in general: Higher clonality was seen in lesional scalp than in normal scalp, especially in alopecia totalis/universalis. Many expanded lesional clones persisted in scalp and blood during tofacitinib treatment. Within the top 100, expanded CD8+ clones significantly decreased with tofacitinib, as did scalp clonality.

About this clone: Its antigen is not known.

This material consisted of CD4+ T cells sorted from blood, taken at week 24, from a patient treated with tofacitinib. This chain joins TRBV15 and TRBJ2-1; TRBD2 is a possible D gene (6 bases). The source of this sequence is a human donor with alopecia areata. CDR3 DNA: TGTGCCACCAGCAGATTAAGGGACTCCCTGAATGAGCAGTTCTTC. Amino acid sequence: CATSRLRDSLNEQFF.